Listed below are T cell receptor beta chains from one sample, sequenced in a study of cytomegalovirus exposure and HLA in healthy donors. Repertoires were generated with immunoSEQ multiplex PCR, while TCRdb's copy carries only in-frame clones and drops some. The sample lists some 110,000 clones; 74% were seen once. The sequencing sample was made of PBMCs. These receptors all come from a woman aged 45-65 years in good health and CMV-seropositive. Both conserved end residues are part of each CDR3. Fields, in order: J gene, clone size, CDR3 length, D gene, V gene, CDR3 protein, CDR3 DNA. D genes are given only for firm matches. Expanded clones are given a class, and other clones once, few, many or no size at all.

TRBJ1-5,.,16,TRBD1,TRBV4-1,CASSQEGDRGNQPQHF,TGCGCCAGCAGCCAAGAGGGGGACAGGGGCAATCAGCCCCAGCATTTT
TRBJ1-1,.,14,.,TRBV6-4,CASSAQGGGTEAFF,TGTGCCAGCAGTGCCCAGGGAGGGGGCACTGAAGCTTTCTTT
TRBJ1-1,once,14,TRBD1,TRBV5-1,CASSPGQGVTEAFF,TGCGCCAGCAGTCCGGGACAGGGCGTCACTGAAGCTTTCTTT
TRBJ1-1,few,17,TRBD1,TRBV4-3,CASSQARTGGIDTEAFF,TGCGCCAGCAGCCAAGCCCGGACAGGGGGCATAGACACTGAAGCTTTCTTT
TRBJ2-5,.,14,.,TRBV5-1,CASSFVAEQETQYF,TGCGCCAGCAGCTTTGTCGCGGAACAAGAGACCCAGTACTTC
TRBJ1-1,once,11,.,TRBV5-6,CASSLQEEAFF,TGTGCCAGCAGCTTACAGGAAGAAGCTTTCTTT
TRBJ1-1,.,13,.,TRBV5-1,CASSLGGIEEAFF,TGCGCCAGCAGCTTGGGCGGTATCGAAGAAGCTTTCTTT
TRBJ2-7,.,13,.,TRBV7-2,CASSPDDPGAKYF,TGTGCCAGCAGCCCAGACGATCCAGGGGCTAAGTACTTC
TRBJ2-1,.,13,.,TRBV6-5,CASTGQGGNEQFF,TGTGCCAGCACCGGGCAGGGGGGAAATGAGCAGTTCTTC
TRBJ2-5,.,13,.,TRBV5-1,CASQEPYQETQYF,TGCGCCAGTCAGGAACCTTACCAAGAGACCCAGTACTTC
TRBJ1-2,.,14,.,TRBV21-1,CASSKWGDRGGYTF,TGTGCCAGCAGCAAATGGGGGGACAGAGGTGGCTACACCTTC
TRBJ1-2,.,14,TRBD1,TRBV29-1,CSVEGQASFRGYTF,TGCAGCGTTGAGGGACAGGCGTCGTTTCGGGGCTACACCTTC
TRBJ1-4,.,17,.,TRBV18,CASSPSAPGKGGEKLFF,TGTGCCAGCTCACCATCGGCCCCGGGCAAAGGGGGTGAAAAACTGTTTTTT
TRBJ1-4,once,14,.,TRBV19,CASSMGGINEKLFF,TGTGCCAGTAGCATGGGGGGGATTAATGAAAAACTGTTTTTT
TRBJ2-5,.,15,TRBD2,TRBV7-2,CASSAGWGGQETQYF,TGTGCCAGCAGCGCCGGTTGGGGGGGTCAAGAGACCCAGTACTTC
TRBJ1-5,.,17,.,TRBV4-2,CASSPRGQARANQPQHF,TGTGCCAGCAGCCCCCGGGGTCAGGCCCGGGCAAATCAGCCCCAGCATTTT
TRBJ1-2,.,14,.,TRBV4-3,CASSQGPANYGYTF,TGCGCCAGCAGCCAAGGTCCAGCTAACTATGGCTACACCTTC
TRBJ2-7,few,16,TRBD1,TRBV18,CASSQSLQGSTYEQYF,TGTGCCAGCTCACAATCTCTACAGGGGTCCACCTACGAGCAGTACTTC
TRBJ2-7,.,12,.,TRBV10-3,CAISENNYEQYF,TGTGCCATCAGTGAGAACAACTACGAGCAGTACTTC
TRBJ1-2,.,13,.,TRBV10-3,CAISVRVLDGYTF,TGTGCCATCAGTGTTCGGGTTCTCGATGGCTACACCTTC
TRBJ1-5,.,14,.,TRBV7-8,CASSLVAGPQPQHF,TGTGCCAGCAGCTTAGTGGCAGGCCCCCAGCCCCAGCATTTT
TRBJ1-5,.,15,.,TRBV6-1,CASSEASTANQPQHF,TGTGCCAGCAGTGAAGCGTCGACAGCAAATCAGCCCCAGCATTTT
TRBJ2-7,.,13,.,TRBV10-3,CAINPGEGYEQYF,TGTGCCATCAACCCGGGAGAGGGATACGAGCAGTACTTC
TRBJ1-2,.,12,.,TRBV9,CASSVQDKGYTF,TGTGCCAGCAGCGTACAGGACAAAGGCTACACCTTC
TRBJ1-1,.,16,TRBD1,TRBV7-6,CASSLGQGYMNTEAFF,TGTGCCAGCAGTCTCGGACAGGGATACATGAACACTGAAGCTTTCTTT
TRBJ2-3,.,16,TRBD2,TRBV5-8,CASSGEWGGSGDTQYF,TGTGCCAGCAGCGGTGAATGGGGGGGTAGTGGAGATACGCAGTATTTT
TRBJ2-2,.,16,TRBD1,TRBV9,CASSVGTGGNTGELFF,TGTGCCAGCAGCGTCGGGACAGGGGGTAACACCGGGGAGCTGTTTTTT
TRBJ2-5,.,11,.,TRBV7-9,CASSYKETQYF,TGTGCCAGCAGCTACAAAGAGACCCAGTACTTC
TRBJ1-3,.,15,.,TRBV6-6,CASSYLPSSGNTIYF,TGTGCCAGCAGTTACCTCCCTTCCTCTGGAAACACCATATATTTT
TRBJ2-7,.,13,.,TRBV19,CASSSGGIYEQYF,TGTGCCAGTAGTTCAGGCGGGATCTACGAGCAGTACTTC
TRBJ1-2,.,13,TRBD1,TRBV10-2,CASSPGGYYGYTF,TGCGCCAGCAGTCCAGGGGGCTACTATGGCTACACCTTC
TRBJ2-5,.,16,TRBD2,TRBV29-1,CSVEDGGGAGAETQYF,TGCAGCGTTGAAGATGGGGGAGGAGCGGGAGCGGAGACCCAGTACTTC
TRBJ1-2,.,12,.,TRBV28,CASSLTVYGYTF,TGTGCCAGCAGTTTAACAGTCTATGGCTACACCTTC
TRBJ2-7,.,16,.,TRBV7-2,CASSLDDYLGSYEQYF,TGTGCCAGCAGCTTAGATGACTACTTAGGGTCCTACGAGCAGTACTTC
TRBJ1-2,few,13,.,TRBV13,CASKVHGGYGYTF,TGTGCCAGCAAAGTACATGGAGGCTATGGCTACACCTTC
TRBJ2-6,.,18,TRBD1,TRBV5-1,CASRPNSGTASGANVLTF,TGCGCCAGCAGACCCAACTCCGGGACAGCCTCTGGGGCCAACGTCCTGACTTTC
TRBJ1-4,.,14,TRBD1,TRBV7-9,CASSLGTGDEKLFF,TGTGCCAGCAGCTTAGGGACAGGGGACGAAAAACTGTTTTTT
TRBJ1-1,.,15,TRBD1,TRBV7-6,CASSLTGTGDNEAFF,TGTGCCAGCAGCTTAACCGGGACAGGGGATAATGAAGCTTTCTTT
TRBJ2-5,once,13,.,TRBV5-1,CASSTGLQETQYF,TGCGCCAGCAGCACAGGGTTACAAGAGACCCAGTACTTC
TRBJ1-1,.,14,.,TRBV7-9,CASSPFGVNTEAFF,TGTGCCAGCAGCCCATTTGGAGTGAACACTGAAGCTTTCTTT
TRBJ2-7,.,16,.,TRBV10-3,CAIRAETDSDSYEQYF,TGTGCCATCAGAGCGGAAACTGACTCCGACTCCTACGAGCAGTACTTC
TRBJ1-6,few,13,.,TRBV30,CAWSEQYNSPLHF,TGTGCCTGGAGTGAACAATATAATTCACCCCTCCACTTT